The next 11 T cell receptor beta chains were all read from a single sample in a study of blood T cells in healthy people across ages. Then a second PCR, running about 6 to 12 cycles, was carried out with a sample-barcoded 5' primer and a J-beta primer mix. Via MiXCR, TCRdb re-called the 5' RACE reads, giving one row per CDR3 protein. The sample has about 680,000 distinct CDR3 sequences, about half seen once; the top ten hold roughly 30%. The sample taken for sequencing was blood. These TCRs come from a woman aged 55-75 years in good health.

This chain connects TRBV29-1 to TRBJ2-1; D is possibly TRBD2 (5 bases). This CDR3 is 11 amino acids long. The germline V gene encodes CDR1 SQVTM and CDR2 ANQGSEA. V gave up 7 bases and J gave up 9 bases, with 13 bases separating them. The CDR3 coding sequence is TGCAGCGGCAATTCAGCGGCTGAGCAGTTCTTC. This sequence encodes CSGNSAAEQFF.

The chain combines TRBV2 with TRBJ1-1; weak D call: TRBD1 (6 bases). This CDR3 has 14 residues. Germline-derived CDR1 and CDR2 are SNHLY and FYNNEI. The V end lost 3 bases, the J end lost 4 bases, and 12 bases lay between the germline ends. The CDR3 sequence is CASSEVGGGTEAFF. DNA for the CDR3: TGTGCCAGCAGTGAGGTTGGAGGGGGCACTGAAGCTTTCTTT.

The rearrangement uses TRBV6-1 and TRBJ1-5; TRBD1 is a possible D gene (5 bases). V lost 1 base and J lost 4, with 23 bases in between. The CDR3 has 19 residues. The germline CDR1 and CDR2 sequences are MNHNS and SASEGT. As DNA, the CDR3 is TGTGCCAGCAGTGAAGTTTGGACAAGCCCCTTTTCTCCTAATCAGCCCCAGCATTTT. Translation gives CASSEVWTSPFSPNQPQHF.

This clonotype was found a few times. The chain links TRBV12-3 or TRBV12-4 to TRBJ2-6; D is unresolved. CDR3 length equals 14 residues. The germline V and J ends were trimmed by 8 bases and 0 bases, with 8 bases remaining between them. The CDR3 loop reads CASGLSSGANVLTF. In DNA, the CDR3 is TGTGCCAGCGGGTTAAGCTCTGGGGCCAACGTCCTGACTTTC.

This chain joins TRBV2 and TRBJ2-1; no clear D gene. Germline V gene data show CDR1 as SNHLY and CDR2 as FYNNEI. The V end lost 6 bases, the J end lost 9 bases, and 9 bases lay between the germline ends. This CDR3 spans 11 amino acids. The CDR3 bases are TGTGCCAGCAGCACCCTCAGTGAGCAGTTCTTC. It is translated as CASSTLSEQFF.

The V call is TRBV6-5, the J call TRBJ2-1, with D hard to call. The CDR3 contains 13 residues. Trimming removed 6 bases from V and 4 bases from J, with 10 bases in between. CDR1 and CDR2 (germline): MNHEY, SVGAGI. In DNA form, the CDR3 reads TGTGCCAGCAGCGAGACATATTACAATGAGCAGTTCTTC. Translation gives CASSETYYNEQFF.

The chain joins TRBV28 to TRBJ2-1; 10 nucleotides agree with TRBD1. The CDR3 consists of 17 residues. After removal of 5 bases from V and 4 bases from J, the junction contained 11 bases not matched to a gene. The V gene's germline CDR1 is MDHEN and CDR2 SYDVKM. The CDR3: CASSHDWTGGFYNEQFF. The CDR3, as DNA: TGTGCCAGCAGTCACGATTGGACAGGGGGTTTTTACAATGAGCAGTTCTTC.

This clonotype has a handful of counts. CDR3 residues: CAISPREEDEQYF. The CDR3 coding sequence is TGTGCCATCTCCCCCAGGGAGGAGGACGAGCAGTACTTC. This chain links TRBV10-3 with TRBJ2-7, with a possible D match to TRBD2 (6 bases). There are 13 residues in the CDR3. Germline V lookup: CDR1 ENHRY, CDR2 SYGVKD. The ends were cut back, 8 bases at V and 5 bases at J, with 16 bases in the middle.

This chain joins TRBV20-1 and TRBJ2-3; tentative D call: TRBD2 (5 bases). Between the trimmed V and J ends, which lost 3 bases and 1 base, there was a span of 14 bases. The CDR3 spans 15 residues. Germline V gene lookup returns CDR1 DFQATT and CDR2 SNEGSKA (reference sequence). The CDR3 nucleotides read TGCAGTGCTAGTATGGAGGCGAAACGCACAGATACGCAGTATTTT. Translating gives CSASMEAKRTDTQYF.

This sequence joins TRBV27 and TRBJ2-2, with a weak D call TRBD2 (6 bases). Trimming left V 0 bases short and J 3 bases short, with 17 bases between. The CDR3 runs to 18 residues. Germline loops: CDR1 MNHEY, CDR2 SMNVEV (reference sequence). The CDR3 here is CASSLSRAGTKDTGELFF. The CDR3 coding sequence is TGTGCCAGCAGTTTATCCCGAGCGGGTACGAAGGACACCGGGGAGCTGTTTTTT.

This clonotype has a handful of counts. The rearrangement links TRBV19 to TRBJ2-7, with 8 bases identical to TRBD1. V shed 4 bases and J 6 bases; nucleotides not matched to a gene: 11. This CDR3 has 15 amino acids. In germline, CDR1 is LNHDA, CDR2 SQIVND (reference sequence). The CDR3 is CASSTDYGTGSEQYF. The CDR3 coding sequence is TGTGCCAGTAGTACCGACTATGGGACAGGCTCCGAGCAGTACTTC.